The source of this TCR beta chain is a study of response to subunit inactivated influenza vaccine. This clonotype was counted many times. Antigen unknown. The V and J ends lost 6 bases and 2 bases respectively, with 14 bases between them. The CDR3 length is 14 residues. Per the germline V gene, CDR1 is DFQATT and CDR2 is SNEGSKA (reference sequence). Using its own MiXCR run on the RT-PCR reads, TCRdb lists one record per CDR3 protein. Of hundreds of thousands of distinct CDR3 sequences detected, around 8% appear once; the ten largest clones hold 10% to 15%. General study findings and limits: The authors suggested that few new T cells are recruited per seasonal influenza vaccination.

The chain uses TRBV20-1 and TRBJ1-5, with a tentative D call TRBD1 (5 bases). The sequences come from PBMCs from blood, collected around 25 months after vaccination. The origin of this receptor is a man aged 50-75 years who received an inactivated influenza vaccine. The CDR3 nucleotides read TGCAGTGCGAGGGGAGGGATCGGCAATCAGCCCCAGCATTTT. It yields the protein CSARGGIGNQPQHF.